This TCR beta chain was documented in a study of T cell responses to AZD1222 COVID-19 vaccine. Of note for this clone: What it recognizes is unknown.

Germline lookup yields CDR1 WNHNN and CDR2 SYGVQD (reference sequence). Trimming shortened V by 5 bases and J by 2 bases, and 9 bases separated the two germline ends. The CDR3 totals 14 residues. The study, taken as a whole, reports: Targeting of unmutated variant regions was reportedly seen in nearly half of spike-specific TCRs. In a largely white British group with more females than males, clonal diversity was possibly underestimated. The study found vaccine-associated CD4 TCRs spanning spike, dominant at 160-218 and 743-854.

Sequenced by immunoSEQ multiplex PCR; TCRdb stores in-frame clones only, minus some. The data show 130,000 to 150,000 clones, roughly 92% seen once. The sequence was collected from an adult in good health. Sequencing used peripheral blood, obtained on day 0 of AZD1222 vaccination. V gene TRBV10-1 combines with J gene TRBJ2-2; D remains unclear. The CDR3 region has the DNA TGCGCCAGCAGTTTGGACGGCAACACCGGGGAGCTGTTTTTT. The encoded protein is CASSLDGNTGELFF.